Shown below are 26 T cell receptor beta chains from a single sample sequenced in a study of T cell changes during pregnancy in multiple sclerosis. Repertoires were generated with immunoSEQ multiplex PCR, while TCRdb's copy carries only in-frame clones and drops some. The sample lists tens of thousands of clones, about 90% occurring once. This material consisted of peripheral blood, taken after pregnancy. The origin of the receptors is a female donor with multiple sclerosis, enrolled in a pregnancy study.

The rearrangement joins TRBV5-1 to TRBJ2-7; tentative D call: TRBD1 (6 bases). Trimming shortened V by 3 bases and J by 2 bases, and 12 bases separated the two germline ends. The length of the CDR3 is 14 residues. Per the germline V gene, CDR1 is SGHRS and CDR2 is YFSETQ. CDR3 in DNA: TGCGCCAGCAGCTCTATGACAGGAACCTACGAGCAGTACTTC. Its translation: CASSSMTGTYEQYF.

The chain links TRBV7-3 to TRBJ2-7; 7 bases agree with TRBD1. In germline, CDR1 is SGHTA, CDR2 FQGTGA. CDR3 length: 15 amino acids. V dropped 1 base and J dropped 1; count of bases not matched to a gene: 4. CDR3: CASSLIQGTSYEQYF. The CDR3 coding sequence is TGTGCCAGCAGCTTAATACAGGGGACGTCCTACGAGCAGTACTTC. Looking up the rest from reference TRBV7-3 and TRBJ2-7 gives the full variable domain: GAGVSQTPSNKVTEKGKYVELRCDPISGHTALYWYRQSLGQGPEFLIYFQGTGAADDSGLPNDRFFAVRPEGSVSTLKIQRTERGDSAVYLCASSLIQGTSYEQYFGPGTRLTVT.

The chain has TRBV7-9 and TRBJ1-1, with D unclear. This CDR3 is built from 13 residues. Germline V gene sequence: CDR1 SEHNR, CDR2 FQNEAQ (reference sequence). V gave up 2 bases and J gave up 2 bases, with 6 bases separating them. Here the CDR3 reads CASSLTFNTEAFF. The CDR3 DNA sequence: TGTGCCAGCAGCTTAACTTTCAACACTGAAGCTTTCTTT. The variable domain in full, completed from reference TRBV7-9 and TRBJ1-1, reads DTGVSQNPRHKITKRGQNVTFRCDPISEHNRLYWYRQTLGQGPEFLTYFQNEAQLEKSRLLSDRFSAERPKGSFSTLEIQRTEQGDSAMYLCASSLTFNTEAFFGQGTRLTVV.

The rearrangement links TRBV4-2 to TRBJ1-1, with D perhaps matching TRBD1 (5 bases). Germline V gene sequence: CDR1 LGHNA, CDR2 YNFKEQ. This CDR3 contains 20 residues. V shed 2 bases and J shed 0 bases, with 25 bases lying between them. CDR3 in amino acids: CASSQQAPRQSRMLNTEAFF. CDR3 sequence (DNA): TGTGCCAGCAGCCAACAAGCCCCCCGACAGAGCCGCATGTTGAACACTGAAGCTTTCTTT.

This chain links TRBV7-3 with TRBJ1-2; tentative D call: TRBD1 (6 bases). V shed 4 bases and J shed 6 bases, with 12 bases lying between them. The CDR3 sequence is 13 residues long. From germline, CDR1 is SGHTA and CDR2 FQGTGA. CDR3 coding DNA: TGTGCCAGCAGCTCCCCGGGGGGCGATGGCTACACCTTC. Translated, it gives CASSSPGGDGYTF.

The chain has TRBV5-1 and TRBJ1-2; TRBD1 matches at 7 bases. The germline CDR1 and CDR2 sequences are SGHRS and YFSETQ. The ends lost 4 bases at V and 7 bases at J; junction bases unmatched: 10. The CDR3 runs to 14 residues. For the CDR3, the DNA is TGCGCCAGCAGCACCCCCGGACAGGAGGGTGGCTACACCTTC. Protein sequence: CASSTPGQEGGYTF.

The chain joins TRBV7-9 to TRBJ2-3, with TRBD2 matching over 8 bases. The germline gives CDR1 SEHNR, CDR2 FQNEAQ (reference sequence). The CDR3 is 14 residues long. V lost 5 bases, J lost 8 bases, and 9 bases stayed unmatched. In DNA form, the CDR3 reads TGTGCCAGCAGCGCTAGCGGGCATGTCAGTACGCAGTATTTT. Translating gives CASSASGHVSTQYF. Based on the CDR3 plus reference TRBV7-9 and TRBJ2-3, the full variable domain is DTGVSQNPRHKITKRGQNVTFRCDPISEHNRLYWYRQTLGQGPEFLTYFQNEAQLEKSRLLSDRFSAERPKGSFSTLEIQRTEQGDSAMYLCASSASGHVSTQYFGPGTRLTVL.

The chain couples TRBV6-6 to TRBJ1-1; 8 positions agree with TRBD1. Germline trimming cut 5 bases from V and 1 base from J; bases unmatched to any gene: 3. The CDR3 loop spans 14 amino acids. Germline loops: CDR1 MNHNY, CDR2 SVGAGI (reference sequence). The CDR3 DNA follows: TGTGCCAGCAGTGTACAGGGGGGGAACACTGAAGCTTTCTTT. This translates into CASSVQGGNTEAFF.

The V and J genes are TRBV6-4 and TRBJ2-7, with 8 bases aligning to TRBD2. This CDR3 region has 16 residues. V gave up 0 bases and J gave up 5 bases; unmatched junction bases: 9. Per germline, CDR1 MRHNA and CDR2 SNTAGT. CDR3 sequence (DNA): TGTGCCAGCAGTGACTCCGGGGGGGACCCTAAGAACGAGCAGTACTTC. This sequence encodes CASSDSGGDPKNEQYF.

J is TRBJ2-3 and V is TRBV5-1, with TRBD2 identical over 8 bases. J was trimmed by 3 bases and V by 0 bases; bases with no gene match: 3. Per the germline V gene, CDR1 is SGHRS and CDR2 is YFSETQ. The CDR3 totals 15 residues. CDR3 sequence (DNA): TGCGCCAGCAGCTTGGTCGCTAGCGGGACAGATACGCAGTATTTT. Its translation is CASSLVASGTDTQYF.

This rearrangement joins TRBV21-1 to TRBJ1-5; the table calls TRBD1, which could not be checked here. TRBV21-1 counts as a pseudogene. The CDR3 loop spans 14 amino acids. This CDR3 is CASSRQTENQPQHF. CDR3 sequence (DNA): TGTGCCAGCAGCCGCCAGACAGAGAATCAGCCCCAGCATTTT.

A remark on this clone: A junction boundary mismatches the germline segment, possibly from a read error. This chain connects TRBV7-7 to TRBJ2-5, with TRBD2 identical over 15 bases. The germline gives CDR1 SSHAT, CDR2 FNYEAQ (reference sequence). There are 19 residues in the CDR3. CDR3 protein: CASSHGLAGGILPQETQYF. For the CDR3, the DNA is TGTGCTAGCAGCCACGGACTAGCGGGGGGGATCCTGCCCCAAGAGACCCAGTACTTC.

The chain couples TRBV11-2 to TRBJ2-2, with D tentatively TRBD2 (5 bases). V lost 1 base and J lost 4, with 10 bases in between. Looked up from germline, CDR1 is SGHAT and CDR2 is FQNNGV. The CDR3 consists of 15 residues. In DNA, the CDR3 is TGTGCCAGCAGCTTAGCGGGATTGAGCACCGGGGAGCTGTTTTTT. Translation: CASSLAGLSTGELFF.

V usage is TRBV7-9 and J usage is TRBJ2-5; 9 bases line up with TRBD1. This CDR3 spans 14 amino acids. V gave up 3 bases and J gave up 4 bases; unmatched junction bases: 3. CDR1 and CDR2 from the germline V gene are SEHNR and FQNEAQ (reference sequence). In DNA, the CDR3 is TGTGCCAGCAGCTTTGGGACAGGGCGAGAGACCCAGTACTTC. Amino acid sequence: CASSFGTGRETQYF.

The rearrangement uses TRBV2 and TRBJ2-7, with 11 bases fitting TRBD1. After removal of 2 bases from V and 5 bases from J, the junction contained 2 bases not matched to a gene. Germline CDR1 reads SNHLY; CDR2 reads FYNNEI. This CDR3 contains 14 residues. For the CDR3, the DNA is TGTGCCAGCAGTGAAAGGACAGGGGGCAACGAGCAGTACTTC. This encodes CASSERTGGNEQYF.

This chain links TRBV5-4 with TRBJ2-7; tentatively, D is TRBD2 (5 bases). The CDR3 has 14 residues. Trimming removed 3 bases at V and 2 bases at J, with 12 bases between. Looked up from germline, CDR1 is SGHNT and CDR2 is YYREEE (reference sequence). The CDR3 loop reads CASSSGLIAYEQYF. For the CDR3, the DNA is TGTGCCAGCAGCTCCGGACTCATAGCCTACGAGCAGTACTTC.

The chain recombines TRBV7-9 with TRBJ2-2, with TRBD2 matching 8 bases. The CDR3 is made up of 16 amino acids. V shed 1 base and J 6 bases; nucleotides not matched to a gene: 7. Germline CDR1 reads SEHNR; CDR2 reads FQNEAQ (reference sequence). CDR3 region: CASSLVGAGAPGELFF. CDR3 nucleotides: TGTGCCAGCAGCTTAGTGGGAGCGGGAGCCCCCGGGGAGCTGTTTTTT.

The genes are TRBV28 and TRBJ2-7, with D perhaps TRBD1 (5 bases). CDR1 and CDR2 from the germline V gene are MDHEN and SYDVKM. This CDR3 region has 14 residues. Trimming pared 3 bases from V and 3 bases from J, leaving 12 bases between. This CDR3 reads CASSLLGDHYEQYF. CDR3 in DNA: TGTGCCAGCAGTTTGTTAGGGGATCACTACGAGCAGTACTTC. The complete variable domain, with remaining parts taken from reference TRBV28 and TRBJ2-7, reads DVKVTQSSRYLVKRTGEKVFLECVQDMDHENMFWYRQDPGLGLRLIYFSYDVKMKEKGDIPEGYSVSREKKERFSLILESASTNQTSMYLCASSLLGDHYEQYFGPGTRLTVT.

The chain joins TRBV28 to TRBJ2-7, with 10 bases that match TRBD2. The CDR3 spans 16 residues. V trimming: 6 bases; J trimming: 2 bases; junction bases outside the gene matches: 10. CDR1 is MDHEN, CDR2 SYDVKM, per germline. In DNA, the CDR3 is TGTGCCAGCAGCGCCTACTCCGGGACTAGCGCCTACGAGCAGTACTTC. Amino acid sequence: CASSAYSGTSAYEQYF.

The gene calls are TRBV5-1 and TRBJ2-1; TRBD2 is a possible D gene (6 bases). Germline V CDR1 and CDR2: SGHRS, YFSETQ. The CDR3 runs 14 residues. The V gene lost 0 bases and the J gene lost 8 bases, with 12 bases spanning the gap. CDR3 sequence reads: CASSLERVIDEQFF. CDR3 nucleotides: TGCGCCAGCAGCTTGGAGCGGGTGATTGATGAGCAGTTCTTC.

Here the CDR3 reads CASSLGGVVSGEKLFF. The CDR3 DNA follows: TGCGCCAGCAGCCTCGGAGGCGTAGTAAGTGGCGAAAAACTGTTTTTT. The genes are TRBV5-1 and TRBJ1-4; D is ambiguous. This CDR3 is built from 16 residues. Trimming took off 4 bases at V and 8 bases at J, with 21 bases between the two ends. The germline CDR1 and CDR2 sequences are SGHRS and YFSETQ.

The genes are TRBV5-1 and TRBJ1-2, with 7 bases identical to TRBD1. The CDR3 contains 15 residues. CDR1 is SGHRS and CDR2 is YFSETQ in the germline V gene. V dropped 0 bases and J dropped 0; count of bases not matched to a gene: 2. The CDR3 bases are TGCGCCAGCAGCTTGGGGGACAGTACTAACTATGGCTACACCTTC. Its translation: CASSLGDSTNYGYTF.

This clone was found once. V and J are TRBV6-1 and TRBJ1-2, with 12 bases fitting TRBD1. With V trimmed by 4 bases and J by 4 bases, 13 bases remained unmatched. The germline CDR1 and CDR2 sequences are MNHNS and SASEGT. CDR3 length equals 18 residues. The DNA of the CDR3 is TGTGCCAGCAGTGTCCCTCCAACCGGGACAGGGGGCGTCTATGGCTACACCTTC. Amino acids: CASSVPPTGTGGVYGYTF.

This rearrangement joins TRBV2 to TRBJ2-1; TRBD2 aligns across 14 bases. Germline lookup yields CDR1 SNHLY and CDR2 FYNNEI. Trimming cost V 5 bases and J 7 bases; bases outside gene matches: 7. The CDR3 is made up of 16 amino acids. The CDR3 loop reads CASSQTGTSGRNEQFF. As DNA, the CDR3 is TGTGCCAGCAGTCAAACTGGGACTAGCGGGAGAAATGAGCAGTTCTTC.

J is TRBJ1-1 and V is TRBV27, with D possibly matching TRBD1 (5 bases). Germline V gives CDR1 MNHEY, CDR2 SMNVEV (reference sequence). Trimming took off 6 bases at V and 6 bases at J, with 14 bases between the two ends. CDR3 size: 13 residues. This CDR3 is CASRLTGSAEAFF. The CDR3 DNA reads as TGTGCCAGCAGACTCACAGGATCCGCTGAAGCTTTCTTT.

This clone was detected once. The V and J genes are TRBV4-1 and TRBJ2-5; 12 bases agree with TRBD2. CDR3 length equals 17 residues. The junction had 11 bases not matched to a gene; V was cut back by 4 bases and J by 5 bases. CDR1 is MGHRA, CDR2 YSYEKL, per germline. In nucleotides, the CDR3 is TGCGCCAGCAGCCTCCCGGCCGGACTAGCGGGAAGGGAGACCCAGTACTTC. Translating it yields CASSLPAGLAGRETQYF.